Below, 13 T cell receptor beta chains from the same sample are listed, as sequenced in a study of persistence of HIV-infected CD4 T cells. This was the immunoSEQ version 4 assay in survey mode. Produced via immunoSEQ multiplex PCR; TCRdb's table is partial and in-frame only. Here the sample spans just over 7,500 clones, about 56% being singletons. Cells were stimulated with CMV-infected fibroblast lysates at 8.5 to 10 ug/mL. Responding CD4+ T cells were sorted by upregulation of both CD40 ligand and CD69. No antigen has been assigned to these receptors. The source was CD4+ T cells sorted from PBMCs after approximately 19-hour stimulation, collected from a patient who received antiretroviral therapy. The receptors originated from an adult man with HIV who was CMV-seropositive.

This chain links TRBV19 with TRBJ1-1; D is possibly TRBD1 (5 bases). From germline, CDR1 is LNHDA and CDR2 SQIVND (reference sequence). Trimming cost V 6 bases and J 0 bases, with 14 bases left between them. The CDR3 totals 15 residues. The CDR3 protein is CASRNTGLLNTEAFF. DNA for the CDR3: TGTGCCAGTAGGAATACGGGACTCCTGAACACTGAAGCTTTCTTT.

In its sample, this clone was seen once. The CDR3 bases are TGTGCCAGCAGCCCCGTCGGTGATACGCAGTATTTT. This codes for CASSPVGDTQYF. This chain connects TRBV7-9 to TRBJ2-3; D remains ambiguous. With 5 bases removed from V and 6 bases from J, the gap between germline ends came to 9 bases. From germline, CDR1 is SEHNR and CDR2 FQNEAQ (reference sequence). The CDR3 contains 12 residues.

The chain joins TRBV10-3 to TRBJ1-3; D gene ambiguous. The CDR3 is 15 amino acids. The germline V and J ends were trimmed by 0 bases and 0 bases, with 6 bases remaining between them. CDR1 is ENHRY, CDR2 SYGVKD, per germline. The CDR3 loop reads CAISESKGSGNTIYF. The DNA of the CDR3 is TGTGCCATCAGTGAGTCAAAAGGCTCTGGAAACACCATATATTTT.

This clone occurred a few times. The chain combines TRBV3-1 (or the pseudogene TRBV3-2) with TRBJ1-1, with TRBD1 identical over 7 bases. Germline V CDR1 and CDR2: LGHDT, YNNKEL (reference sequence). CDR3 length equals 14 residues. V shed 4 bases and J 0 bases; nucleotides not matched to a gene: 2. Written as DNA, the CDR3 is TGTGCCAGCAGCCGGGGACAGCTGAACACTGAAGCTTTCTTT. It translates to CASSRGQLNTEAFF.

The gene calls are TRBV5-1 and TRBJ2-2; 10 bases line up with TRBD2. The CDR3 loop spans 19 amino acids. The V and J ends lost 0 bases and 0 bases, in that order; junction bases with no gene match: 8. Germline V CDR1 and CDR2: SGHRS, YFSETQ. The CDR3 sequence: CASSLGLAGDLANTGELFF. CDR3 DNA: TGCGCCAGCAGCTTGGGGCTAGCGGGAGATCTCGCGAACACCGGGGAGCTGTTTTTT.

This clone was seen more than once but under ten times. The chain has TRBV6-6 and TRBJ1-1; D not resolved. This CDR3 contains 15 residues. Germline V gives CDR1 MNHNY, CDR2 SVGAGI (reference sequence). V lost 5 bases, J lost 1 base, and 14 bases lay in between. Here the CDR3 DNA reads TGTGCCAGCAGTCGATCCCGGCCAGCGAACACTGAAGCTTTCTTT. This sequence encodes CASSRSRPANTEAFF.

The chain combines TRBV14 with TRBJ2-5, with a weak D call TRBD2 (6 bases). The CDR3 sequence is 18 residues long. Germline V gene lookup returns CDR1 SGHDN and CDR2 FVKESK. V was cut by 1 base and J by 2 bases, with 20 bases left in between. The CDR3 DNA reads as TGTGCCAGCAGCCAAGTAGAGCGAGGGCGGGACTGGCAAGAGACCCAGTACTTC. This codes for CASSQVERGRDWQETQYF.

The gene calls are TRBV5-4 and TRBJ1-1; 12 positions match TRBD1. With V trimmed by 5 bases and J by 7 bases, 6 bases remained unmatched. Germline lookup yields CDR1 SGHNT and CDR2 YYREEE (reference sequence). The CDR3 is 14 residues long. This CDR3 is CASRGDRGRGEAFF. DNA of the CDR3: TGTGCCAGCAGGGGGGACAGGGGGCGAGGTGAAGCTTTCTTT.

The table lists this clone with a few counts. This chain joins TRBV27 and TRBJ2-7; TRBD1 agrees at 7 bases. The CDR3 has 15 amino acids. V dropped 5 bases and J dropped 1; count of bases not matched to a gene: 8. Germline V CDR1 and CDR2: MNHEY, SMNVEV (reference sequence). In DNA form, the CDR3 reads TGTGCCAGCAGTCCCCGAAGACAGGGTTCCTACGAGCAGTACTTC. As protein: CASSPRRQGSYEQYF.

The sample holds one count of this clone. The J gene is TRBJ1-1, the V gene TRBV4-1; D is undetermined. Germline assignment: CDR1 MGHRA and CDR2 YSYEKL. The length of the CDR3 is 17 residues. The germline V and J ends were trimmed by 4 bases and 3 bases, with 21 bases remaining between them. CDR3 loop: CASSPRATRVLDTEAFF. The CDR3 nucleotides read TGCGCCAGCAGCCCAAGGGCCACCCGGGTACTGGACACTGAAGCTTTCTTT.

This clone showed up just a few times. The chain employs TRBV4-1 and TRBJ2-1; D is perhaps TRBD2 (6 bases). This CDR3 contains 17 residues. V shed 6 bases and J shed 1 base, with 19 bases lying between them. Per germline, CDR1 MGHRA and CDR2 YSYEKL. The CDR3: CASRRTSSRGSYNEQFF. The CDR3 nucleotides are TGCGCCAGCAGACGTACTAGCTCCAGAGGGTCCTACAATGAGCAGTTCTTC.

V gene TRBV9 combines with J gene TRBJ1-4; no clear D. Germline loops: CDR1 SGDLS, CDR2 YYNGEE. Trimming left V 0 bases short and J 8 bases short, with 14 bases between. The CDR3 has 15 amino acids. This chain's CDR3 is CASSVGSDPREKLFF. As DNA, the CDR3 is TGTGCCAGCAGCGTAGGGAGCGACCCTCGGGAAAAACTGTTTTTT.

The chain employs TRBV5-1 and TRBJ1-2; D gene ambiguous. Trimming cost V 1 base and J 8 bases, with 24 bases left between them. In germline, CDR1 is SGHRS, CDR2 YFSETQ. The CDR3 length is 17 residues. The CDR3: CASSLLATSSSGEGYTF. CDR3 in DNA: TGCGCCAGCAGCTTGTTGGCCACCTCCTCTAGCGGGGAGGGCTACACCTTC.